Listed below are T cell receptor beta chains from one sample, sequenced in a study of T cell repertoires in cytomegalovirus infection. No antigens are known for them. One entry per CDR3 protein, called by TCRdb with MiXCR from the reads. In the table there are roughly 990,000 distinct CDR3 sequences, under 40% of which are singletons. The specimen comprised cultured CD8+ T cells from PBMCs, sampled from culture after CMV antigen stimulation. These TCRs come from a human donor in good health (CMV status not recorded). Some clones in this sample may be carry-over from other donors' samples. The conserved cysteine and the conserved F or W are not part of the CDR3 here. Fields, in order: V gene, CDR3 protein.

>TRBV5-8
ASHLGGSTDTQY
>TRBV7-9
ASSLSSNTQY
>TRBV7-9
ASSFRASYEQY
>TRBV7-2
ASSAPDRKNTEAF
>TRBV7-6
ASSTLSGKGGTEAF
>TRBV7-6
ASSSGTNGYT
>TRBV4-1
ASTSHPGNYGYT
>TRBV7-9
ASSPRLGGFGYGYT
>TRBV2
ASSEGTSSTDTQY
>TRBV12-3/TRBV12-4
ASSWGGTGIQPQH
>TRBV2
ASSEALDRGSYEQY
>TRBV19
ASREGEAF
>TRBV4-1
ASSPIGTGGPFGSPLH
>TRBV19
ASRTGANQETQY
>TRBV6-4
ASSSLATGELF
>TRBV13
ASSLNEGMNTEAF
>TRBV4-1
ASSHVIRGGANVLT
>TRBV7-9
ASSFDLSYNEQF
>TRBV7-6
ASNPGSKNIQY
>TRBV10-3
AIITRRTGSNTEAF
>TRBV7-8
ASSPEVADTQY
>TRBV6-1
ASEKRFDRRGGNTEAF
>TRBV7-2
ASSLGTELTLRETQY
>TRBV7-2
ASSLWGRGSNQPQH
>TRBV7-9
ASSPLDGSDTQY
>TRBV7-9
ASSPGTGGFAGNTIY
>TRBV7-9
ASSSPTSGGLNTGELF
>TRBV19
ASSIIPLAGDLQH
>TRBV4-3
ASSHTGANSPLH
>TRBV4-1
ASSQGGLEFDEQF
>TRBV29-1
SVGSSGGLTDTQY
>TRBV27
ASSLRPPRDGNQPQH